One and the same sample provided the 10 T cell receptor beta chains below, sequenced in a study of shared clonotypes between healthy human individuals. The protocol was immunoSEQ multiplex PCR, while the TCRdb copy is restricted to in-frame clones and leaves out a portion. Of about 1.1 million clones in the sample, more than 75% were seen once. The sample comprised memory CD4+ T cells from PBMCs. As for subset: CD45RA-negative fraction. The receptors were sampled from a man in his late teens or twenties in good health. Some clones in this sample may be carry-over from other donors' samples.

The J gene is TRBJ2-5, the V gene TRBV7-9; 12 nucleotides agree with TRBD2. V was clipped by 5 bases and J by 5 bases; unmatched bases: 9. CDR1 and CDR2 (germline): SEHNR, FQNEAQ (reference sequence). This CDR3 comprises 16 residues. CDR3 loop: CASSLLAGGRGETQYF. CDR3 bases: TGTGCCAGCAGCCTCCTAGCGGGAGGGCGGGGGGAGACCCAGTACTTC.

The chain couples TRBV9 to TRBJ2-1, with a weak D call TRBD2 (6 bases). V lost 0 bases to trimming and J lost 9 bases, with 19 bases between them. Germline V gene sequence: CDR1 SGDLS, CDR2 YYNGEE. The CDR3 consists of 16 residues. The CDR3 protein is CASSVGGSGGGTEQFF. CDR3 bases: TGTGCCAGCAGCGTAGGTGGGAGCGGAGGAGGGACTGAGCAGTTCTTC.

The CDR3 nucleotides are TGTGCCAGCAGCTCGGGACTGGATCAAGAGACCCAGTACTTC. Translation: CASSSGLDQETQYF. The rearrangement joins TRBV11-2 to TRBJ2-5, with D perhaps matching TRBD2 (6 bases). The CDR3 consists of 14 residues. Trimming removed 4 bases at V and 2 bases at J, with 11 bases between. Germline V gene sequence: CDR1 SGHAT, CDR2 FQNNGV.

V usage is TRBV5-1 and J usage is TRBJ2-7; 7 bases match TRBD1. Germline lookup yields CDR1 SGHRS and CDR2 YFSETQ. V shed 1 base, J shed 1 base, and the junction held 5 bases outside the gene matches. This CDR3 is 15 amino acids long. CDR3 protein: CASSLNPGQSYEQYF. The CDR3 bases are TGCGCCAGCAGCTTGAACCCGGGACAGTCCTACGAGCAGTACTTC.

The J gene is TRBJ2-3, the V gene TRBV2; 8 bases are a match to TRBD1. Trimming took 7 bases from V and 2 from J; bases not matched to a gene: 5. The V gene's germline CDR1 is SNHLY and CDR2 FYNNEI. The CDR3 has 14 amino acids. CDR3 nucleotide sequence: TGTGCCAGCATTACGGACAGGGCCACAGATACGCAGTATTTT. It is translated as CASITDRATDTQYF.

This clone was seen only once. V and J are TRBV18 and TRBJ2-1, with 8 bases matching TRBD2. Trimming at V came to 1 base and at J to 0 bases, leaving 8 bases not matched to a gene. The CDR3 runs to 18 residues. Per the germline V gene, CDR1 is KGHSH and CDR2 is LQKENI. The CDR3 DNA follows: TGTGCCAGCTCACCACTAGGACTAGCAAGACCCTCCTACAATGAGCAGTTCTTC. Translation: CASSPLGLARPSYNEQFF.

CDR3 nucleotide sequence: TGTGCCAGCAGCTTGAGCAGACGGGAGACCCAGTACTTC. Protein sequence: CASSLSRRETQYF. This chain uses TRBV5-6 with TRBJ2-5; D not certain. Germline V gives CDR1 SGHDT, CDR2 YYEEEE. The CDR3 has 13 residues. V was clipped by 1 base and J by 5 bases, with 9 bases between them.

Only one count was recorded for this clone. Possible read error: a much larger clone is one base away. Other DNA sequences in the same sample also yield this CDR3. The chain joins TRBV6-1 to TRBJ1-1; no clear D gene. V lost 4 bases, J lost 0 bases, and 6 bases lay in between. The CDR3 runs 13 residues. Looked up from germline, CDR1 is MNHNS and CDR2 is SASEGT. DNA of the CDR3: TGTGCCAGCAGTGGAGTGGTGAACACTGAAGCTTTCTTT. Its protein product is CASSGVVNTEAFF.

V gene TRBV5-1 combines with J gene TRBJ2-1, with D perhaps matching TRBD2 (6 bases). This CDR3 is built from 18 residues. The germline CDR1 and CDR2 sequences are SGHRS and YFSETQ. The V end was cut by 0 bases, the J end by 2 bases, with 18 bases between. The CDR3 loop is CASSLVSVSGPTYNEQFF. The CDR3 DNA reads TGCGCCAGCAGCTTGGTATCAGTGAGCGGGCCAACCTACAATGAGCAGTTCTTC.

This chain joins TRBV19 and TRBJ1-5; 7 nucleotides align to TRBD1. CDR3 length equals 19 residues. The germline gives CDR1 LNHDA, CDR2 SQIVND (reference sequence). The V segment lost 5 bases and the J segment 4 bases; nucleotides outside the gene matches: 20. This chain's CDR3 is CASSPSRGQNRQGNQPQHF. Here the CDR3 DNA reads TGTGCCAGTAGTCCCTCCCGGGGACAGAATAGACAAGGGAATCAGCCCCAGCATTTT.